This TCR beta chain emerged from a study of T cells after yellow fever vaccination (dated by TCRdb to about 2019). Regarding the research as a whole: The SMART-Seq v4 Ultra Low Input RNA kit was used to prepare libraries from fractions with low cell numbers. To follow T-cell clones before and after primary and booster YFV17D yellow fever vaccination, bulk TCR alpha and beta repertoires were sequenced over time. The cohort comprised two healthy male donors, one aged 18 to 30 and one aged 30 to 40 years. Blood was drawn at multiple timepoints before and after primary and secondary immunization, with bulk PBMC replicates and cell subsets isolated.

V is cut by 3 bases and J by 3 bases, and the space between the germline ends is 10 bases. The germline V gene (reference sequence) provides CDR1 SGHNT and CDR2 YYREEE. Taken from cysteine to valine, the CDR3 has 13 residues. CDR3 DNA only is kept here, 39 bases in frame from base 1. This clonotype was counted ten times or more. Its antigen is not yet known. Qualities for individual bases were not recorded, and no much larger clone is one base off. Study-level results and caveats: Computational filtering was needed because FACS-sorted repertoires could contain abundant contaminating clonotypes from the bulk population. After the booster, most clones that had expanded after primary vaccination were detected again (nearly 98% of CD4 and around 88% of CD8), suggesting broad maintenance of memory. Only a couple of donors were included in the study, so the extent to which the findings can be generalized is limited. The secondary T-cell response was weaker than the primary response but faster, peaking on day 5 instead of day 15. A small fraction of clonotypes appeared in both the CD4 and CD8 compartments, likely as a result of convergent recombination.

Taken with the paper, the label for treatment or condition translates to: live attenuated yellow fever vaccine strain. PBMCs were isolated from peripheral blood using a standard Ficoll-Paque protocol. CD4 and CD8 T-cell fractions were isolated with Dynabeads CD4 and CD8 positive selection kits. TriZol was used to extract RNA from bulk PBMCs, CD4 and CD8 fractions, and dextramer-positive and dextramer-negative fractions. Sequenced on an Illumina NovaSeq 6000. TCR cDNA was made using 5'RACE template switching, a step that added a universal primer site and unique molecular identifiers. Priming for cDNA synthesis came from both the TCR alpha and TCR beta constant segments. Libraries were amplified in two PCR steps, with sample barcodes and sequencing adapters added in the second step. Libraries were sequenced on Illumina HiSeq 2500 (2x100 bp) or NovaSeq (2x150 bp). Processing in the source paper ran as follows. MIGEC handled demultiplexing of reads and collapsing into UMI consensus sequences, while MiXCR performed V(D)J alignment. Vaccine-responding clonotypes were defined with edgeR using replicate PBMC samples, requiring FDR below 0.01 and a log2 fold change above 5 up to day 15. Each bulk clonotype was labeled CD4 or CD8 based on which sequenced repertoire, CD4 or CD8, contained the clonotype at higher abundance. The public reads were quality trimmed at Q25 with fastp and then assembled into clones with MiXCR by TCRdb, keeping productive beta chains. Rows matching on CDR3 protein sequence are summarized as one entry with the most common DNA and genes. These V and J calls are TCRdb output, not the study's own analysis. The sample includes about 210,000 distinct CDR3 sequences, with about 3% observed a single time. The top ten constitute about 3.3% of the sample.

This sequence uses TRBV5-4 and TRBJ2-7; too little of a D gene remains to name it. The input for sequencing was CD4+ T cells sorted from PBMCs, taken 10 days after the yellow fever booster vaccination. This TCR derives from a man aged 18 to 29 who received the YFV17D yellow fever vaccine. The CDR3 corresponds to CASSSEASYEQYV. The DNA reads as follows: TGTGCCAGCAGCTCTGAGGCTAGCTACGAGCAGTACGTC.